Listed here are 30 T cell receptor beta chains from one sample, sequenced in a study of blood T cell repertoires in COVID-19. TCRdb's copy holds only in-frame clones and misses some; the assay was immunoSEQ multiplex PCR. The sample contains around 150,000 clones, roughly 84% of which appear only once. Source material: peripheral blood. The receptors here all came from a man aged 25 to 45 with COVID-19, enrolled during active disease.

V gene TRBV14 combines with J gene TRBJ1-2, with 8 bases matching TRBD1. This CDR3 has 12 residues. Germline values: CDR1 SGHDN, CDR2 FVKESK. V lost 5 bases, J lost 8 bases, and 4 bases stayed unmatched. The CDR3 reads CASSAGGRGYTF. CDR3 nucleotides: TGTGCCAGCAGCGCAGGGGGCCGGGGCTACACCTTC.

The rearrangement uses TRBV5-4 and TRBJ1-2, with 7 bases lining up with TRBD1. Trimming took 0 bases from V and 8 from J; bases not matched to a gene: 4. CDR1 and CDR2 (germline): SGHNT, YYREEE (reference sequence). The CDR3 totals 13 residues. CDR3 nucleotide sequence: TGTGCCAGCAGCTTGGTACCAGGGGGAGGCTACACCTTC. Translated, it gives CASSLVPGGGYTF.

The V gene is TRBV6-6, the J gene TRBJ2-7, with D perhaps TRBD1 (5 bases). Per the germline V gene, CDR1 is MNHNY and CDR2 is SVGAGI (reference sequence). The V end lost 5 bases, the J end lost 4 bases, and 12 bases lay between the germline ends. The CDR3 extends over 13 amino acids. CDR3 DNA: TGTGCCAGCAGTCCTTGGACACATTACGAGCAGTACTTC. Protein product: CASSPWTHYEQYF.

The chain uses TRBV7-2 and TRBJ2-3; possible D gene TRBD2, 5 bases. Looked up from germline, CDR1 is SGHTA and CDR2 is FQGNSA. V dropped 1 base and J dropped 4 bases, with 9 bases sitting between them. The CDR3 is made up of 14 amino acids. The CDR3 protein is CASSLDGSADTQYF. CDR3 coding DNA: TGTGCCAGCAGCTTAGATGGGAGCGCAGATACGCAGTATTTT.

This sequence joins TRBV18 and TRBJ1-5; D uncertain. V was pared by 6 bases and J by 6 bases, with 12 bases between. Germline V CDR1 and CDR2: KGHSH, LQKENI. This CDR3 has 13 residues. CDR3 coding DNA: TGTGCCAGCTCTTTCGGGGATACTCAGCCCCAGCATTTT. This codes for CASSFGDTQPQHF.

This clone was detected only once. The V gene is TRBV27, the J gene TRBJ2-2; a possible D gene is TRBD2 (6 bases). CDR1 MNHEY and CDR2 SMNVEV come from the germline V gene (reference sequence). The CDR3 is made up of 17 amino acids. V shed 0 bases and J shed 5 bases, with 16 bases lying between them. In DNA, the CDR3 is TGTGCCAGCAGTTTATCCCCCGGGTCCCTAGCGACCGGGGAGCTGTTTTTT. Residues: CASSLSPGSLATGELFF.

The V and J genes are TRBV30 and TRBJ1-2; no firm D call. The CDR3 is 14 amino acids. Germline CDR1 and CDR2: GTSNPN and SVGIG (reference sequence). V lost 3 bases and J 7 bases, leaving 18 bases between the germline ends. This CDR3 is CAWRTGEGRRGYTF. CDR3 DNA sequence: TGTGCCTGGAGGACGGGAGAGGGCCGACGTGGCTACACCTTC.

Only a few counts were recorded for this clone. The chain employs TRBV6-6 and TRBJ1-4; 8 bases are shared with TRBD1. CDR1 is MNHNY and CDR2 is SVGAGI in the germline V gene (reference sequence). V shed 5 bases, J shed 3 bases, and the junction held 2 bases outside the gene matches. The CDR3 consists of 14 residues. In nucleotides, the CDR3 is TGTGCCAGCAGTCGGGACAGGTCTAATGAAAAACTGTTTTTT. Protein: CASSRDRSNEKLFF.

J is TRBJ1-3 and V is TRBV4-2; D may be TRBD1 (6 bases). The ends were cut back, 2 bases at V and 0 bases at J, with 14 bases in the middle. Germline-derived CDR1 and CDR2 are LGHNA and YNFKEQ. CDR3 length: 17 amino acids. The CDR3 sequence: CASSQPIPDSSGNTIYF. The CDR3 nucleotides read TGTGCCAGCAGCCAACCTATTCCGGACAGCTCTGGAAACACCATATATTTT.

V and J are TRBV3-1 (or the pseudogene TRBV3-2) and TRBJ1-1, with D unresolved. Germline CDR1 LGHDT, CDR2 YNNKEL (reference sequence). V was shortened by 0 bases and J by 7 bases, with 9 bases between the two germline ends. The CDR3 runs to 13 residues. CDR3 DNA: TGTGCCAGCAGCCAAGAAAACCCGGTTGAAGCTTTCTTT. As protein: CASSQENPVEAFF.

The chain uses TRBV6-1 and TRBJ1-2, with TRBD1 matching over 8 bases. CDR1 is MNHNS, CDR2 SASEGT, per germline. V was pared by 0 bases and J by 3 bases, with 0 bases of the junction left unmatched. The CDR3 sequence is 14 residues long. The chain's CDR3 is CASSEATGDYGYTF. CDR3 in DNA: TGTGCCAGCAGTGAAGCGACAGGGGACTATGGCTACACCTTC.

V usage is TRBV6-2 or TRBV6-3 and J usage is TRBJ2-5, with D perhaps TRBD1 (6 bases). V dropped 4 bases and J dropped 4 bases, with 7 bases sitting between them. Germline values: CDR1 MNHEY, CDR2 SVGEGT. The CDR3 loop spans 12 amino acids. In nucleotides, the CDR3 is TGTGCCAGCAGTTCGGACAGAGAGACCCAGTACTTC. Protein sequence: CASSSDRETQYF.

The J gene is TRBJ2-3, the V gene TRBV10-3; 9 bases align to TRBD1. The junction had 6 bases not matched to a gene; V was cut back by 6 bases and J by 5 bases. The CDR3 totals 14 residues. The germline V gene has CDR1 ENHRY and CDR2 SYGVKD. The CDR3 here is CAIRPGQGGDTQYF. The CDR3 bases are TGTGCCATCAGGCCGGGACAGGGTGGAGATACGCAGTATTTT.

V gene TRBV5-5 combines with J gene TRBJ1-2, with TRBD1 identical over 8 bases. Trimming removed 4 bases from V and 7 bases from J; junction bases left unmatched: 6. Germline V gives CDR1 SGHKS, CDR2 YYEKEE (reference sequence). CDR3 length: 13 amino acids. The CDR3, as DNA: TGTGCCAGCAGCGCGACAGGGGTTGGTGGCTACACCTTC. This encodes CASSATGVGGYTF.

CDR3 nucleotides: TGTGCCATCAGTGATTCCGGGACTAGAACGTTAAAGGAGCAGTACTTC. Its translation is CAISDSGTRTLKEQYF. The V call is TRBV10-3, the J call TRBJ2-7; TRBD2 matches 8 bases. Unmatched junction bases numbered 14, after V lost 3 bases and J lost 7 bases. Germline values: CDR1 ENHRY, CDR2 SYGVKD. The CDR3 covers 16 residues.

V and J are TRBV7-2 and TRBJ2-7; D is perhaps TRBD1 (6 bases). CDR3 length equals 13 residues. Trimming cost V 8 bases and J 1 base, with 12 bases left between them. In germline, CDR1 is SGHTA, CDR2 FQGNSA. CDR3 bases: TGTGCCAGCTCGAGGGGGTCTTCCTACGAGCAGTACTTC. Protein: CASSRGSSYEQYF.

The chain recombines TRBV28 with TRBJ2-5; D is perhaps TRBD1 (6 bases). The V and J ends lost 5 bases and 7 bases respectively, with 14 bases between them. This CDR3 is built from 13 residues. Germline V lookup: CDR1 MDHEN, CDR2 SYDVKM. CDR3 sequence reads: CASSRGGWGTQYF. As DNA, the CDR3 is TGTGCCAGCAGTCGAGGGGGATGGGGGACCCAGTACTTC.

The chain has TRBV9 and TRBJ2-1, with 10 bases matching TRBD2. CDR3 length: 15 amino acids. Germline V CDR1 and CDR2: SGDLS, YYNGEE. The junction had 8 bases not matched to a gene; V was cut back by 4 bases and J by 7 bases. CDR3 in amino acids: CASSPSGSRRNEQFF. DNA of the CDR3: TGTGCCAGCAGCCCTAGCGGGAGTAGGAGAAATGAGCAGTTCTTC.

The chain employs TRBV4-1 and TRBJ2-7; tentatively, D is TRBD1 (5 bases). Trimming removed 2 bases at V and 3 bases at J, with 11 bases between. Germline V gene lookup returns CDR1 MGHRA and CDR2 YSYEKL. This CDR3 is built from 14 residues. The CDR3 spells CASSQPREDYEQYF. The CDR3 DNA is TGCGCCAGCAGCCAACCCAGGGAAGACTACGAGCAGTACTTC.

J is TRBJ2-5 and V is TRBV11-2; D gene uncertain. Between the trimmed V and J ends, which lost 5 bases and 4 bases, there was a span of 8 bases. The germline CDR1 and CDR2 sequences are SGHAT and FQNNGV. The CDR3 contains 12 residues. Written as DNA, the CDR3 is TGTGCCAGCAGCCCGACGGGAGAGACCCAGTACTTC. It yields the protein CASSPTGETQYF.

CDR3 residues: CATSRDTLSSYNEQFF. The CDR3 DNA follows: TGTGCCACCAGCAGAGATACTCTTAGCTCCTACAATGAGCAGTTCTTC. The rearrangement uses TRBV15 and TRBJ2-1; no definite D call. This CDR3 region has 16 residues. Trimming removed 0 bases from V and 0 bases from J, with 9 bases in between. Germline V gene lookup returns CDR1 LNHNV and CDR2 YYDKDF (reference sequence).

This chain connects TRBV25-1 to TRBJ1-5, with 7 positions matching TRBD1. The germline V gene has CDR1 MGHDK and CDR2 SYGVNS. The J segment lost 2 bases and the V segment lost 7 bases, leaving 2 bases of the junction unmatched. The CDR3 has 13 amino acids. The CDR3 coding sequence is TGTGCCAGCAATGGACAGGGCAATCAGCCCCAGCATTTT. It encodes CASNGQGNQPQHF.

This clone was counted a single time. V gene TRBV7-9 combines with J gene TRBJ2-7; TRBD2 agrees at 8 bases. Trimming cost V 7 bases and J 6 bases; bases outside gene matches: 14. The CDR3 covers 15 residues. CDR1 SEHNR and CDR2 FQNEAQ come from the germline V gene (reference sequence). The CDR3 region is CASTLQVAGRGEQYF. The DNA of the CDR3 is TGTGCCAGCACCCTTCAGGTAGCGGGAAGAGGCGAGCAGTACTTC.

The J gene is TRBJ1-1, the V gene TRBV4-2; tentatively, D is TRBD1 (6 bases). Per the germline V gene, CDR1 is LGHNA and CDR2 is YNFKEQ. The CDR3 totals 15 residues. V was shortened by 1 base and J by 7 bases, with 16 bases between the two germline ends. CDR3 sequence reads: CASSQGPLVDSEAFF. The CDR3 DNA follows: TGTGCCAGCAGCCAAGGTCCCCTCGTGGACAGTGAAGCTTTCTTT.

The DNA of the CDR3 is TGTGCCAGCAGCTTGGTGGGCCCAGGGTTAGAGACCCAGTACTTC. Amino acid sequence: CASSLVGPGLETQYF. This chain joins TRBV5-4 and TRBJ2-5; D possibly corresponds to TRBD1 (5 bases). Germline V gene data show CDR1 as SGHNT and CDR2 as YYREEE (reference sequence). This CDR3 is 15 amino acids long. V lost 0 bases and J lost 4, with 13 bases in between.

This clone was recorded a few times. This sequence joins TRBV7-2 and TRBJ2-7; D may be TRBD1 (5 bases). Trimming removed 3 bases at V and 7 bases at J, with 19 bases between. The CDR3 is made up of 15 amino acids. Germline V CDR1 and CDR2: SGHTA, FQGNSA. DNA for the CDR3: TGTGCCAGCAGCTTGCCAAGGGGATCCTTGGGTGAGCAGTACTTC. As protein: CASSLPRGSLGEQYF.

In nucleotides, the CDR3 is TGTGCCAGCAGTTTCGGACAGGGGGACACTGAAGCTTTCTTT. This sequence encodes CASSFGQGDTEAFF. The chain carries TRBV28 and TRBJ1-1; TRBD1 matches 10 bases. This CDR3 contains 14 residues. Trimming took 3 bases from V and 3 from J; bases not matched to a gene: 1. Per the germline V gene, CDR1 is MDHEN and CDR2 is SYDVKM.

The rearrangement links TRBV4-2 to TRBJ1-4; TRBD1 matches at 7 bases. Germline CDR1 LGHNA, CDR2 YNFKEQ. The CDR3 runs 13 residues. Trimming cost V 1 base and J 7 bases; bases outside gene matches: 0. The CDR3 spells CASSQGQGEKLFF. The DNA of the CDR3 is TGTGCCAGCAGCCAAGGACAGGGTGAAAAACTGTTTTTT.

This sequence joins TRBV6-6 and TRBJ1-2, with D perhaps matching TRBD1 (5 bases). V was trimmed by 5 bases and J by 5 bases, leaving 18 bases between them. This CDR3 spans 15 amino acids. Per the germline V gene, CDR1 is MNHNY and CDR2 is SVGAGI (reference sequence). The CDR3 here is CASSAGPLVFYGYTF. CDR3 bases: TGTGCCAGCAGTGCGGGGCCCCTAGTGTTTTATGGCTACACCTTC.

The CDR3 sequence: CSVEDSRTGNYGYTF. The CDR3, as DNA: TGCAGCGTTGAAGATTCGCGGACAGGAAACTATGGCTACACCTTC. This sequence joins TRBV29-1 and TRBJ1-2; 7 nucleotides agree with TRBD1. The CDR3 consists of 15 residues. From germline, CDR1 is SQVTM and CDR2 ANQGSEA. V shed 0 bases, J shed 2 bases, and the junction held 6 bases outside the gene matches.